The 22 T cell receptor beta chains below come from one sample, sequenced in a study of response to subunit inactivated influenza vaccine. Each CDR3 protein is one row after TCRdb ran MiXCR on the RT-PCR reads. The sample carries about 500,000 distinct CDR3 sequences, approximately 7.8% recorded once. The sample consisted of PBMCs from blood, taken roughly 24 months after vaccination. The receptors originated from a man in his fifties or sixties who received an inactivated influenza vaccine.

This clonotype has at least ten counts. This rearrangement joins TRBV12-3 or TRBV12-4 to TRBJ1-4; 8 bases align to TRBD1. Germline trimming cut 1 base from V and 2 bases from J; bases unmatched to any gene: 0. This CDR3 has 15 amino acids. DNA for the CDR3: TGTGCCAGCAGTTTAGGGGACAGGACTAATGAAAAACTGTTTTTT. Translation gives CASSLGDRTNEKLFF.

The table lists this clonotype with many counts. The CDR3 protein is CAISGTLGSPLHF. The CDR3 nucleotides are TGTGCCATCAGCGGGACTCTCGGTTCACCCCTCCACTTT. The rearrangement links TRBV10-3 to TRBJ1-6; the D gene is possibly TRBD1 (5 bases). CDR3 length: 13 residues. The ends were cut back, 6 bases at V and 9 bases at J, with 12 bases in the middle. From germline, CDR1 is ENHRY and CDR2 SYGVKD.

The chain combines TRBV6-1 with TRBJ1-3; 9 bases fit TRBD1. With V trimmed by 5 bases and J by 10 bases, 9 bases remained unmatched. The CDR3 length is 14 residues. In germline, CDR1 is MNHNS, CDR2 SASEGT. CDR3 sequence (DNA): TGTGCCAGCAGTCCTACCGGGACAGGGATAACCATATATTTT. As protein: CASSPTGTGITIYF.

This chain links TRBV9 with TRBJ2-1; tentatively, D is TRBD2 (7 bases). The germline V and J ends were trimmed by 5 bases and 5 bases, with 17 bases remaining between them. The CDR3 extends over 15 amino acids. CDR1 SGDLS and CDR2 YYNGEE come from the germline V gene. CDR3 DNA sequence: TGTGCCAGCAGTGCCTCCCCGGGGGGCCACAATGAGCAGTTCTTC. It specifies CASSASPGGHNEQFF. Looking up the rest from reference TRBV9 and TRBJ2-1 gives the full variable domain: DSGVTQTPKHLITATGQRVTLRCSPRSGDLSVYWYQQSLDQGLQFLIQYYNGEERAKGNILERFSAQQFPDLHSELNLSSLELGDSALYFCASSASPGGHNEQFFGPGTRLTVL.

This clonotype was seen only a few times. The chain employs TRBV7-2 and TRBJ1-1; D unclear. This CDR3 contains 14 residues. Germline CDR1 SGHTA, CDR2 FQGNSA. The V end lost 1 base, the J end lost 0 bases, and 6 bases lay between the germline ends. CDR3 in DNA: TGTGCCAGCAGCTTAGATCCGATGAACACTGAAGCTTTCTTT. This translates into CASSLDPMNTEAFF.

This sequence joins TRBV4-1 and TRBJ1-5, with D possibly matching TRBD1 (6 bases). The germline CDR1 and CDR2 sequences are MGHRA and YSYEKL. The V end lost 2 bases, the J end lost 7 bases, and 12 bases lay between the germline ends. The CDR3 has 14 amino acids. The CDR3 coding sequence is TGCGCCAGCAGCCAAAAACAGGGTGCCCAGCCCCAGCATTTT. Residues: CASSQKQGAQPQHF.

This clonotype was counted between two and nine times. The chain couples TRBV5-5 to TRBJ1-4; D perhaps matches TRBD1 (5 bases). The CDR3 extends over 15 amino acids. The V end was cut by 3 bases, the J end by 2 bases, with 11 bases between. Germline V gene sequence: CDR1 SGHKS, CDR2 YYEKEE (reference sequence). The CDR3 DNA follows: TGTGCCAGCAGCTCGGGACGGAATACTAATGAAAAACTGTTTTTT. Translated: CASSSGRNTNEKLFF.

This clonotype was observed a handful of times. This chain connects TRBV9 to TRBJ2-3; D remains ambiguous. V was shortened by 3 bases and J by 0 bases, with 17 bases between the two germline ends. The CDR3 extends over 17 amino acids. Per the germline V gene, CDR1 is SGDLS and CDR2 is YYNGEE. This CDR3 is CASSEGSPFISTDTQYF. CDR3 coding DNA: TGTGCCAGCAGCGAGGGTTCTCCTTTTATTAGCACAGATACGCAGTATTTT.

In its sample, this clonotype was seen a few times. The rearrangement uses TRBV6-2 or TRBV6-3 and TRBJ2-7; D unclear. Germline V gene data show CDR1 as MNHEY and CDR2 as SVGEGT. V lost 4 bases, J lost 7 bases, and 8 bases lay in between. The CDR3 runs 11 residues. In DNA, the CDR3 is TGTGCCAGCAGTTTAACGACAGAGCAGTACTTC. The encoded protein is CASSLTTEQYF.

CDR3 nucleotide sequence: TGTGCCAGCAGCCACCACCTAAAAGGGGGCACTGAAGCTTTCTTT. Translating gives CASSHHLKGGTEAFF. This chain links TRBV3-1 with TRBJ1-1; possible D gene TRBD1, 6 bases. The V end lost 3 bases, the J end lost 4 bases, and 15 bases lay between the germline ends. This CDR3 is built from 15 residues. Germline lookup yields CDR1 LGHDT and CDR2 YNNKEL (reference sequence).

The gene calls are TRBV4-3 and TRBJ1-1; 7 nucleotides align to TRBD1. The CDR3 covers 15 residues. Trimming at V came to 3 bases and at J to 0 bases, leaving 4 bases not matched to a gene. The germline V gene has CDR1 LGHNA and CDR2 YSLEER. DNA for the CDR3: TGCGCCAGCAGCCACCCGACAGGGATGAACACTGAAGCTTTCTTT. Encoded protein: CASSHPTGMNTEAFF.

In its sample, this clonotype was seen a few times. The rearrangement links TRBV15 to TRBJ1-5; D unclear. The V end was cut by 4 bases, the J end by 0 bases, with 7 bases between. Germline V gene sequence: CDR1 LNHNV, CDR2 YYDKDF (reference sequence). CDR3 size: 14 residues. Here the CDR3 reads CATSKGYSNQPQHF. In DNA form, the CDR3 reads TGTGCCACCAGCAAGGGCTATAGCAATCAGCCCCAGCATTTT.

This clonotype was seen at least ten times. The genes are TRBV10-3 and TRBJ2-7; D ambiguous. The CDR3 extends over 13 amino acids. CDR1 and CDR2 (germline): ENHRY, SYGVKD. Written as DNA, the CDR3 is TGTGCAACAATCCCGGCTACCTACACGGAGCAGTACTTC. Amino acids: CATIPATYTEQYF.

This clonotype was seen many times. The CDR3 reads CATTRTTITDTQYF. The CDR3 DNA reads TGTGCCACTACGAGGACTACAATCACAGATACGCAGTATTTT. This chain uses TRBV10-3 with TRBJ2-3; TRBD2 is a possible D gene (6 bases). The CDR3 consists of 14 residues. CDR1 and CDR2 from the germline V gene are ENHRY and SYGVKD. The V end lost 10 bases, the J end lost 2 bases, and 16 bases lay between the germline ends.

The table lists this clonotype with many counts. The chain combines TRBV11-2 with TRBJ1-4; possible D gene TRBD1, 5 bases. Germline V gene lookup returns CDR1 SGHAT and CDR2 FQNNGV. The germline V and J ends were trimmed by 5 bases and 10 bases, with 17 bases remaining between them. CDR3 length: 14 residues. CDR3 sequence (DNA): TGTGCCAGCAGCCAAAACGCGGGGGGTGGAAAACTGTTTTTT. Translated: CASSQNAGGGKLFF.

The chain links TRBV20-1 to TRBJ2-7; D remains ambiguous. Germline lookup yields CDR1 DFQATT and CDR2 SNEGSKA (reference sequence). The CDR3 is 12 residues long. Deletions cut 3 bases from V and 3 bases from J, with 9 bases between. DNA of the CDR3: TGCAGTGCTAGGTGGCAAGACTACGAGCAGTACTTC. Protein: CSARWQDYEQYF.

Turning to this clonotype: A much more abundant neighbour one base away suggests this may be a read error. The V and J genes are TRBV7-2 and TRBJ2-5, with D unclear. Germline V gene lookup returns CDR1 SGHTA and CDR2 FQGNSA. V lost 3 bases, J lost 1 base, and 9 bases lay in between. The CDR3 has 14 residues. CDR3 bases: TGTGCCAGCAGCTTGGTGACAACCCAAGAGACCCAGTACTTC. This codes for CASSLVTTQETQYF.

The chain has TRBV19 and TRBJ2-1, with 11 bases lining up with TRBD1. CDR1 LNHDA and CDR2 SQIVND come from the germline V gene (reference sequence). This CDR3 has 16 amino acids. With 6 bases clipped from V and 8 bases from J, the junction kept 12 bases outside the gene matches. The CDR3 region is CASSKTGTGGVDEQFF. The CDR3 region has the DNA TGTGCCAGTAGCAAGACCGGGACAGGGGGGGTGGATGAGCAGTTCTTC.

This clonotype was observed many times. The chain links TRBV5-6 to TRBJ2-1; unclear D gene. CDR1 is SGHDT, CDR2 YYEEEE, per germline. The V gene lost 0 bases and the J gene lost 5 bases, with 3 bases spanning the gap. There are 12 residues in the CDR3. CDR3 sequence reads: CASSLANNEQFF. CDR3 in DNA: TGTGCCAGCAGCTTGGCTAACAATGAGCAGTTCTTC.

Note on this clonotype: A read error is possible here, since a much larger clone lies one base away. The chain has TRBV7-9 and TRBJ2-5; TRBD1 might be the D (6 bases). This CDR3 region has 14 residues. Germline V lookup: CDR1 SEHNR, CDR2 FQNEAQ (reference sequence). The CDR3 bases are TGTGCCCGCAGCTTAGGGTCAGGGGAAGAGACCCAGTACTTC. It translates to CARSLGSGEETQYF.

The rearrangement joins TRBV7-2 to TRBJ2-1; a possible D gene is TRBD2 (6 bases). Trimming removed 3 bases at V and 0 bases at J, with 12 bases between. This CDR3 is 16 amino acids long. The germline gives CDR1 SGHTA, CDR2 FQGNSA. CDR3 nucleotide sequence: TGTGCCAGCAGCTTTTCCGGCGGGACCTCCTACAATGAGCAGTTCTTC. Encoded protein: CASSFSGGTSYNEQFF.

In its sample, this clonotype was seen many times. The genes are TRBV18 and TRBJ2-5; maybe TRBD1 (6 bases). Trimming stripped 6 bases from V and 1 base from J, with 15 bases between. Germline lookup yields CDR1 KGHSH and CDR2 LQKENI. The CDR3 consists of 15 residues. CDR3 protein: CASSPSGTIQETQYF. DNA of the CDR3: TGTGCCAGCTCGCCATCCGGGACAATCCAAGAGACCCAGTACTTC.